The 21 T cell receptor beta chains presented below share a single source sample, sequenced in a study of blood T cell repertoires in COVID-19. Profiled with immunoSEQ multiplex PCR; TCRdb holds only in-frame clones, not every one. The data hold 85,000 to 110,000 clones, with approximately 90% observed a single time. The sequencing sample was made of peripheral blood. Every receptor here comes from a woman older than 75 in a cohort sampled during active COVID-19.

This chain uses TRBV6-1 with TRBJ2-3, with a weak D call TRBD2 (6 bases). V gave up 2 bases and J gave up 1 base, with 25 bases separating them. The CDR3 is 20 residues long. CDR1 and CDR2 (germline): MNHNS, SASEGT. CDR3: CASSEFPPAGTLGGTDTQYF. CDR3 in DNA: TGTGCCAGCAGTGAATTTCCCCCAGCGGGTACGCTAGGTGGCACAGATACGCAGTATTTT.

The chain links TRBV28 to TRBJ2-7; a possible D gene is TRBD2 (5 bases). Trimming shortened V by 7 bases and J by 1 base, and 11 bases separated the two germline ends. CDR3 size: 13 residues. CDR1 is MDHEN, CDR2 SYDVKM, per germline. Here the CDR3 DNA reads TGTGCCAGCACCAGCGGCTCGTCCTACGAGCAGTACTTC. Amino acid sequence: CASTSGSSYEQYF.

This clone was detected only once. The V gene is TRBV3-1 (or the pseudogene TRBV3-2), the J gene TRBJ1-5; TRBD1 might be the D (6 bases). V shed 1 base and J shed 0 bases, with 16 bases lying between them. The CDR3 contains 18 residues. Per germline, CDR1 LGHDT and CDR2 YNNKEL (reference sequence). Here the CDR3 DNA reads TGTGCCAGCAGCCAAGCGGGACAAGGTTTGGGTAGCAATCAGCCCCAGCATTTT. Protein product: CASSQAGQGLGSNQPQHF.

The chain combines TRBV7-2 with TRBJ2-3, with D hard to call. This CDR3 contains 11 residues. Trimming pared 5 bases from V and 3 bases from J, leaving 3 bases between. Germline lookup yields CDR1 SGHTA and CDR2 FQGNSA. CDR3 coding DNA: TGTGCCAGCAGCGCGACAGATACGCAGTATTTT. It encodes CASSATDTQYF.

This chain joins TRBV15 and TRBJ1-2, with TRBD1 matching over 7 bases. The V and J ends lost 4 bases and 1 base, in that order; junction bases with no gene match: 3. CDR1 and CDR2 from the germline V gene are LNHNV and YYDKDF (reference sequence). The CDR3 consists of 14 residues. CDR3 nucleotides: TGTGCCACCAGCAAAGACAGGGTTAACTATGGCTACACCTTC. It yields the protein CATSKDRVNYGYTF. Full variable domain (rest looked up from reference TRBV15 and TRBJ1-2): DAMVIQNPRYQVTQFGKPVTLSCSQTLNHNVMYWYQQKSSQAPKLLFHYYDKDFNNEADTPDNFQSRRPNTSFCFLDIRSPGLGDTAMYLCATSKDRVNYGYTFGSGTRLTVV.

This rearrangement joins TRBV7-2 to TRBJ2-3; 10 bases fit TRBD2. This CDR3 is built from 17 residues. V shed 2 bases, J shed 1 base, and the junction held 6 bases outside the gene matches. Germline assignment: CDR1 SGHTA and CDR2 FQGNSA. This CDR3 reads CASSLRGLAGGTDTQYF. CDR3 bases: TGTGCCAGCAGCTTAAGAGGGCTAGCGGGGGGCACAGATACGCAGTATTTT.

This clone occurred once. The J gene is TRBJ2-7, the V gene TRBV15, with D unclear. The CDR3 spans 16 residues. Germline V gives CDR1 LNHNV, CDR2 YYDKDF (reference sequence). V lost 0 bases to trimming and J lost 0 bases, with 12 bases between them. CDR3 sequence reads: CATSRDTQTSSYEQYF. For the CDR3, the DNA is TGTGCCACCAGCAGAGATACACAAACCAGCTCCTACGAGCAGTACTTC.

CDR3 loop: CASSVPSNTGELFF. For the CDR3, the DNA is TGTGCCAGCAGCGTTCCCTCCAACACCGGGGAGCTGTTTTTT. The V and J genes are TRBV9 and TRBJ2-2; D gene ambiguous. Trimming took off 2 bases at V and 2 bases at J, with 7 bases between the two ends. CDR1 and CDR2 from the germline V gene are SGDLS and YYNGEE. The CDR3 is 14 residues long.

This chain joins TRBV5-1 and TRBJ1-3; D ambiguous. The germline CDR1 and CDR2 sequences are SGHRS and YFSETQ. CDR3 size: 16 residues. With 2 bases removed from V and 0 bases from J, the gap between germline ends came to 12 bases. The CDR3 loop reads CASSFDVSPSGNTIYF. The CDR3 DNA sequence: TGCGCCAGCAGCTTCGATGTTAGTCCCTCTGGAAACACCATATATTTT.

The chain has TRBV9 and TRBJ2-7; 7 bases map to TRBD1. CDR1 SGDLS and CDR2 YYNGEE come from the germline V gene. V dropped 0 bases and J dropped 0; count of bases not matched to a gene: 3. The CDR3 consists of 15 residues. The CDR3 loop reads CASSVAGDSSYEQYF. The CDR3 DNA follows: TGTGCCAGCAGCGTAGCTGGGGACAGCTCCTACGAGCAGTACTTC.

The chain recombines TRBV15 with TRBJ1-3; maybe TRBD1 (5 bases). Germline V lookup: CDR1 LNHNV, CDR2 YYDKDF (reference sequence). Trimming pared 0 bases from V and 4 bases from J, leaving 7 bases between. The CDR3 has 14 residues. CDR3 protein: CATSRDRVGNTIYF. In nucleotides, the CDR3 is TGTGCCACCAGCAGAGACAGGGTCGGAAACACCATATATTTT.

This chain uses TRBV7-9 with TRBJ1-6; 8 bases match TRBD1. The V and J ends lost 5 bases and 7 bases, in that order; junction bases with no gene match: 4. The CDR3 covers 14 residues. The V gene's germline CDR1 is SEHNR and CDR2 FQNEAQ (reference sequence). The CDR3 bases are TGTGCCAGCAGCCGCGGGACAGGAAATTCACCCCTCCACTTT. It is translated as CASSRGTGNSPLHF.

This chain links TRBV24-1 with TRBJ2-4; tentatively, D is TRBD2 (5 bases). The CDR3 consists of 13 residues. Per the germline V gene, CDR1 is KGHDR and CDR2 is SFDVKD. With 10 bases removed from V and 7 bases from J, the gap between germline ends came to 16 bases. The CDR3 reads CATGGSGYNIQYF. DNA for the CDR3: TGTGCCACGGGCGGATCGGGGTATAACATTCAGTACTTC.

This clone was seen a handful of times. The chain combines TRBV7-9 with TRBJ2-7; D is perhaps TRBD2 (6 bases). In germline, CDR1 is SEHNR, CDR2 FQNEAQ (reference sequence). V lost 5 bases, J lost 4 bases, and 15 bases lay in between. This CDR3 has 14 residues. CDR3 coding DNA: TGTGCCAGCAGCCCTCCCGCGGGGCAGTACGAGCAGTACTTC. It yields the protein CASSPPAGQYEQYF. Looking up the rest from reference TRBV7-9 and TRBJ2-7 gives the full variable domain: DTGVSQNPRHKITKRGQNVTFRCDPISEHNRLYWYRQTLGQGPEFLTYFQNEAQLEKSRLLSDRFSAERPKGSFSTLEIQRTEQGDSAMYLCASSPPAGQYEQYFGPGTRLTVT.

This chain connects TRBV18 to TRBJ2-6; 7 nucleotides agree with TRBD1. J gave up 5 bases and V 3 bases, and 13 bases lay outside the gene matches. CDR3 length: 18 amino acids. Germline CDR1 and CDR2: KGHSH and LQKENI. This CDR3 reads CASSPTGISSSWANVLTF. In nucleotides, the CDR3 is TGTGCCAGCTCACCGACAGGGATTAGCTCTTCCTGGGCCAACGTCCTGACTTTC.

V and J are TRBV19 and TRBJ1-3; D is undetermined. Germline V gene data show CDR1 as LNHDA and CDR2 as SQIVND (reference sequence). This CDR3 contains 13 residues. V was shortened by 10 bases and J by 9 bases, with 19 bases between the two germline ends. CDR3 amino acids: CATHRAAEGTIYF. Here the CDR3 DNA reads TGTGCCACCCACCGGGCAGCTGAGGGCACCATATATTTT.

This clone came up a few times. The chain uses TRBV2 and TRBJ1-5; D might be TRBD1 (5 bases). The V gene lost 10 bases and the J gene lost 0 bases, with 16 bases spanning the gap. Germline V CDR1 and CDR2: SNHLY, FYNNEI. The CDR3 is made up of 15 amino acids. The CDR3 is CATMRGDYSNQPQHF. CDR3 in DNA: TGTGCCACGATGCGGGGGGACTATAGCAATCAGCCCCAGCATTTT.

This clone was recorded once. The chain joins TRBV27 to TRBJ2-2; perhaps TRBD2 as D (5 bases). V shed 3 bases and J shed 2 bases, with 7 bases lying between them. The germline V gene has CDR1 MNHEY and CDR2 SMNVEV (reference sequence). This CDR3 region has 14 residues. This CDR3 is CASSLRENTGELFF. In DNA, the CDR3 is TGTGCCAGCAGTTTGAGGGAAAACACCGGGGAGCTGTTTTTT.

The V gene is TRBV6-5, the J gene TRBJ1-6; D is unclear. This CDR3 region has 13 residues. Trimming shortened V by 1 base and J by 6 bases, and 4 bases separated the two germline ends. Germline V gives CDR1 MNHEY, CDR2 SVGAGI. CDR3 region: CASSYYSNSPLHF. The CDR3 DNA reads TGTGCCAGCAGTTACTACAGTAATTCACCCCTCCACTTT.

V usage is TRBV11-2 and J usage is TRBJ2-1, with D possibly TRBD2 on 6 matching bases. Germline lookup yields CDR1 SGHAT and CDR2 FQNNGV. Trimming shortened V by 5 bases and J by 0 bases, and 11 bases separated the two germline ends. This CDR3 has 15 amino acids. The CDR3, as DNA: TGTGCCAGCAGCCGACTAGGTCCCTCCTACAATGAGCAGTTCTTC. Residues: CASSRLGPSYNEQFF.

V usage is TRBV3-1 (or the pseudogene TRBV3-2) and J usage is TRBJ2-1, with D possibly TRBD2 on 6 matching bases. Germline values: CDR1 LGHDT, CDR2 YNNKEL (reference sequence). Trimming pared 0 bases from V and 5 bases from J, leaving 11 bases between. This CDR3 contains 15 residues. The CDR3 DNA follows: TGTGCCAGCAGCCAAGATCGGGGGTATCACAATGAGCAGTTCTTC. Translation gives CASSQDRGYHNEQFF.